This TCR beta chain comes out of a study of human T cells and chemical hapten exposure. Study background: Variability of per-sample TCR yields stemmed mainly from small differences in pooled library volume. Study observations and caveats: PT1 expanded TCR counts and patch test score were linked, and their correlation was positive.

About this clonotype: As yet, its antigen is unknown.

TCRdb reprocessed the RACE reads via MiXCR and lists one record per CDR3 protein. The sample has about 54,000 distinct CDR3 sequences, about 10% seen once. Time point specified: patch test 2, 6 weeks after DPC sensitization. As to treatment: therapeutic diphenylcyclopropenone sensitization with weekly scalp DPC. Specimen: whole blood, collected in connection with sensitization to the hapten diphenylcyclopropenone (DPC). This TCR derives from a woman aged 45-59 years with alopecia areata. Some clones in this sample may be carry-over from other donors' samples.

For the CDR3, the DNA is TGTGCCAGCAGCCTATCGGCGCCCCAAGAGACCCAGTACTTC. Protein: CASSLSAPQETQYF. This rearrangement joins TRBV11-2 to TRBJ2-5; unclear D gene. The germline V and J ends were trimmed by 5 bases and 1 base, with 11 bases remaining between them. There are 14 residues in the CDR3. Germline CDR1 is SGHAT and CDR2 is FQNNGV. The entire variable domain, with the rest obtained from reference TRBV11-2 and TRBJ2-5, is as follows: EAGVAQSPRYKIIEKRQSVAFWCNPISGHATLYWYQQILGQGPKLLIQFQNNGVVDDSQLPKDRFSAERLKGVDSTLKIQPAKLEDSAVYLCASSLSAPQETQYFGPGTRLLVL.